The present entry profiles one T cell receptor (beta chain) with its context. The antigen remains undetermined. Primers for the PCR totalled 60 Vbeta and 13 Jbeta. This table comes from immunoSEQ multiplex PCR, and its TCRdb copy is limited to in-frame clones, with some not included. The sample contains about 200,000 clones, approximately 80% of which appear only once. This entry belongs to a study of cytomegalovirus exposure and HLA in healthy donors. Broader study findings: The likely origin of a cluster of highly shared sequence variants was a sequencing artifact.

Trimming left V 4 bases short and J 0 bases short, with 7 bases between. CDR1 is SGHTA and CDR2 is FQGTGA in the germline V gene. This CDR3 contains 14 residues. The rearrangement joins TRBV7-3 to TRBJ1-5; no firm D call. The source of this sequence is a man aged 30 to 45 in good health and CMV-seronegative. The sequencing input was PBMCs. CDR3 residues: CASSYLNSNQPQHF. Here the CDR3 DNA reads TGTGCCAGCAGCTATCTAAATAGCAATCAGCCCCAGCATTTT.